This T cell receptor (beta chain) was retrieved from a study of blood T cell repertoires in COVID-19. Study-level background: T cells, B-cell-depleted T cells, or PBMCs provided the cDNA or gDNA that served as material.

Some clones are missing from TCRdb's copy, which holds only in-frame ones; the method was immunoSEQ multiplex PCR. Of 95,000 to 110,000 clones in the sample, 82% were seen once. With 1 base removed from V and 1 base from J, the gap between germline ends came to 17 bases. Germline assignment: CDR1 MGHRA and CDR2 YSYEKL. The CDR3 is 18 amino acids. This clone was observed a handful of times. The chain joins TRBV4-1 to TRBJ2-1; TRBD2 is a possible D gene (7 bases). This clonotype was sampled from a man in his fifties or sixties with acute or convalescent COVID-19. The sequenced material came from peripheral blood. The CDR3 here is CASSQVIGRTVSYNEQFF. DNA for the CDR3: TGCGCCAGCAGCCAAGTCATCGGGAGGACAGTGTCCTACAATGAGCAGTTCTTC.